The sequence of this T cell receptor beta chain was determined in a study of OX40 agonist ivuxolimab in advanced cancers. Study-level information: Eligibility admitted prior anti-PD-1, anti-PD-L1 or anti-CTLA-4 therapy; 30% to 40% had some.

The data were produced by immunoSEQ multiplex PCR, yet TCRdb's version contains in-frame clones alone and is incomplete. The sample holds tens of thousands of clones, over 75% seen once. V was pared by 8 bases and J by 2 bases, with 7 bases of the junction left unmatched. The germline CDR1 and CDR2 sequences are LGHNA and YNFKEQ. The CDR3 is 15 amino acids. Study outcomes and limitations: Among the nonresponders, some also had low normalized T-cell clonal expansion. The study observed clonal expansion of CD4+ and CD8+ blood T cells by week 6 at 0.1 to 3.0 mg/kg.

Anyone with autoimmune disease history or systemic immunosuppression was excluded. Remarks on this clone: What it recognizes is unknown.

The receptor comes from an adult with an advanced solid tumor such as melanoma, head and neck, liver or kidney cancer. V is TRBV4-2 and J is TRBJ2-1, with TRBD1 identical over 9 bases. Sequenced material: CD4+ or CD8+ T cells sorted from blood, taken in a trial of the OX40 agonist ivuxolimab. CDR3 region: CASRGDRGTYNEQFF. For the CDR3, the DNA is TGTGCCAGCCGCGGTGACAGGGGGACCTACAATGAGCAGTTCTTC.